Listed here are 15 T cell receptor beta chains from one sample, sequenced in a study of metastatic and nonmetastatic thyroid tumors. TCRdb re-called the PCR reads through MiXCR. There are around 19,000 clones in the sample; approximately 16% occur only once, and about 10% lies in the top ten. All patients were treatment-naive before thyroid surgery. Material: tumor tissue. Every receptor here comes from a female donor with papillary thyroid cancer or a benign thyroid nodule (not recorded which). Some clones in this sample may be carry-over from other donors' samples.

The V gene is TRBV3-1, the J gene TRBJ2-6; the match to TRBD1 covers 8 bases. V was pared by 6 bases and J by 6 bases, with 10 bases of the junction left unmatched. This CDR3 has 16 residues. The germline gives CDR1 LGHDT, CDR2 YNNKEL (reference sequence). As DNA, the CDR3 is TGTGCCAGCAGTCATGGACAGGGCATCGTGGCCAACGTCCTGACTTTC. Residues: CASSHGQGIVANVLTF. Based on the CDR3 plus reference TRBV3-1 and TRBJ2-6, the full variable domain is DTAVSQTPKYLVTQMGNDKSIKCEQNLGHDTMYWYKQDSKKFLKIMFSYNNKELIINETVPNRFSPKSPDKAHLNLHINSLELGDSAVYFCASSHGQGIVANVLTFGAGSRLTVL.

Notes on this clone: A read error is possible here, since a much larger clone lies one base away. The CDR3 region is CSSSLRGETQYF. Here the CDR3 DNA reads TGTTCCAGCAGCTTACGAGGAGAGACCCAGTACTTC. V gene TRBV7-6 combines with J gene TRBJ2-5; no clear D. This CDR3 is built from 12 residues. The germline CDR1 and CDR2 sequences are SGHVS and FNYEAQ.

This clone was seen ten or more times. The V call is TRBV5-1, the J call TRBJ2-1; the match to TRBD1 covers 11 bases. After removal of 4 bases from V and 9 bases from J, the junction contained 6 bases not matched to a gene. This CDR3 has 14 residues. Per germline, CDR1 SGHRS and CDR2 YFSETQ. CDR3 DNA: TGCGCCAGCAGCGGACAGGGGGCAATTGCTGAGCAGTTCTTC. Translating gives CASSGQGAIAEQFF.

This clone was detected ten times or more. One junction end does not reproduce the germline sequence, and a read error may be involved. V usage is TRBV24-1 and J usage is TRBJ2-5; no clear D. The CDR3 length is 13 residues. Germline values: CDR1 KGHDR, CDR2 SFDVKD. The CDR3 loop reads CATSDGHQEAQYF. In DNA form, the CDR3 reads TGTGCCACCAGTGACGGGCACCAAGAGGCCCAGTACTTC.

This clone occurred many times. The chain couples TRBV20-1 to TRBJ2-1, with 12 bases lining up with TRBD1. The germline V gene has CDR1 DFQATT and CDR2 SNEGSKA (reference sequence). With V trimmed by 4 bases and J by 7 bases, 8 bases remained unmatched. The length of the CDR3 is 15 residues. The DNA for the CDR3 is TGCAGTGCTATAAATCCGGGACAGGGGGCTAATGAGCAGTTCTTC. This gives the protein CSAINPGQGANEQFF.

This clone was found many times. The chain joins TRBV19 to TRBJ1-4; possibly TRBD1 for D (5 bases). In germline, CDR1 is LNHDA, CDR2 SQIVND (reference sequence). V gave up 5 bases and J gave up 0 bases, with 19 bases separating them. The CDR3 length is 18 residues. CDR3 DNA: TGTGCCAGTAGTCCCCGAGTGGGGGGTTCTTCAACTAATGAAAAACTGTTTTTT. Amino acid sequence: CASSPRVGGSSTNEKLFF.

With respect to this clone: The conserved closing phenylalanine or tryptophan is absent in this CDR3, likely reflecting a read error. The chain carries TRBV7-2 and TRBJ2-1, with a weak D call TRBD1 (6 bases). The CDR3 loop spans 12 amino acids. Germline values: CDR1 SGHTA, CDR2 FQGNSA. CDR3: CANSLAQGSQFL. Here the CDR3 DNA reads TGTGCCAACAGCTTAGCTCAGGGGTCGCAGTTCCTC.

This clone was observed many times. The genes are TRBV27 and TRBJ2-1; the match to TRBD2 covers 9 bases. The V gene end was trimmed by 2 bases and the J gene end by 6 bases; junction bases not matched to a gene: 5. Germline V gives CDR1 MNHEY, CDR2 SMNVEV (reference sequence). The CDR3 covers 15 residues. As DNA, the CDR3 is TGTGCCAGCAGTTTACTAGCGGGACAACCCAATGAGCAGTTCTTC. It is translated as CASSLLAGQPNEQFF.

At least ten counts were recorded for this clone. A much larger clone lies one base from this, so it may be a read error. V is TRBV4-1 and J is TRBJ1-1; the D gene is possibly TRBD1 (6 bases). This CDR3 comprises 16 residues. V lost 2 bases and J 2 bases, leaving 15 bases between the germline ends. Germline assignment: CDR1 MGHRA and CDR2 YSYEKL. Written as DNA, the CDR3 is TGCGCCAGCAGCCAACCTCCTATTGGGGGCAACACTGAAGCTTTCTTT. Protein product: CASSQPPIGGNTEAFF.

This clone was recorded at least ten times. One base away lies a much larger clone, so this may be a sequencing read error. The V gene is TRBV19, the J gene TRBJ2-1, with D perhaps matching TRBD2 (6 bases). This CDR3 spans 15 amino acids. V was pared by 5 bases and J by 3 bases, with 14 bases between. Germline CDR1 and CDR2: LNHDA and SQIVND (reference sequence). DNA for the CDR3: TGTGCCAGTAGTGTCTATAGCGGCAGCTACAATGAGCAGTTCTTC. Amino acids: CASSVYSGSYNEQFF.

This clone was seen repeatedly, ten times or more. The chain is built from TRBV11-2 and TRBJ1-2; TRBD1 agrees at 8 bases. V shed 8 bases, J shed 4 bases, and the junction held 12 bases outside the gene matches. CDR1 and CDR2 from the germline V gene are SGHAT and FQNNGV. This CDR3 is 15 amino acids long. The CDR3 nucleotides are TGTGCCAGCCAAATGCAGGGGGCGCTTGGCTATGGCTACACCTTC. Translated: CASQMQGALGYGYTF.

This clone was counted many times. The V call is TRBV20-1, the J call TRBJ2-3; 10 nucleotides line up with TRBD2. J gave up 6 bases and V 5 bases, and 8 bases lay outside the gene matches. This CDR3 is 14 amino acids long. In germline, CDR1 is DFQATT, CDR2 SNEGSKA (reference sequence). The CDR3 is CSASASGRADTQYF. In DNA, the CDR3 is TGCAGTGCTTCGGCGAGCGGGAGGGCCGATACGCAGTATTTT.

This clone was seen many times. The chain couples TRBV20-1 to TRBJ1-2; 8 bases are shared with TRBD1. From germline, CDR1 is DFQATT and CDR2 SNEGSKA (reference sequence). V lost 4 bases and J lost 3; bases outside the gene matches: 4. The length of the CDR3 is 13 residues. The DNA for the CDR3 is TGCAGTGCTATGACAGGGGATCACTATGGCTACACCTTC. Its translation: CSAMTGDHYGYTF.

As regards this clone: One junction end does not reproduce the germline sequence, and a read error may be involved. This rearrangement joins TRBV7-6 to TRBJ2-2, with TRBD1 matching over 10 bases. This CDR3 has 16 residues. Germline-derived CDR1 and CDR2 are SGHVS and FNYEAQ. In nucleotides, the CDR3 is TGTGCCAGCATTCAATATGGGACAGGGGTTACCGGGGATCTGTTTTTT. This gives the protein CASIQYGTGVTGDLFF.

This clone was observed many times. This may be a read error: a much more frequent sequence differs by one nucleotide. The chain couples TRBV28 to TRBJ1-4; D not resolved. This CDR3 spans 12 amino acids. Germline lookup yields CDR1 MDHEN and CDR2 SYDVKM. Here the CDR3 DNA reads TGTGCCAGCAGGCTGGGTGGTGAAAAACTGTCTTTT. Translation gives CASRLGGEKLSF. The full variable domain, rest sourced from reference TRBV28 and TRBJ1-4, is DVKVTQSSRYLVKRTGEKVFLECVQDMDHENMFWYRQDPGLGLRLIYFSYDVKMKEKGDIPEGYSVSREKKERFSLILESASTNQTSMYLCASRLGGEKLSFGSGTQLSVL.